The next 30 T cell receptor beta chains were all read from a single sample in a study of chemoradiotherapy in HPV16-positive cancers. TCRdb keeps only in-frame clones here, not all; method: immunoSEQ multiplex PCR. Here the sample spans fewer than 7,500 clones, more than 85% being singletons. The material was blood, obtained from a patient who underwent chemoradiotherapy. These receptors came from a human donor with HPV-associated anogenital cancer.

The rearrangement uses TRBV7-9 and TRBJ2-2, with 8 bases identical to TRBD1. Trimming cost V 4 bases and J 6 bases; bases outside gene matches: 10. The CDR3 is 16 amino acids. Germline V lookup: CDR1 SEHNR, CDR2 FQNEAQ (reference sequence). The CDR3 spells CASSSNRDRISGELFF. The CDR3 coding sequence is TGTGCCAGCAGCTCAAATCGGGACAGGATTTCCGGGGAGCTGTTTTTT.

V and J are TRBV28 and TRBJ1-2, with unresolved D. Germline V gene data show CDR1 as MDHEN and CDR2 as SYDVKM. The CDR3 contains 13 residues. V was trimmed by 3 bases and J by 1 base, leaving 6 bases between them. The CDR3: CASSLPNNYGYTF. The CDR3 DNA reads TGTGCCAGCAGTTTGCCGAATAACTATGGCTACACCTTC.

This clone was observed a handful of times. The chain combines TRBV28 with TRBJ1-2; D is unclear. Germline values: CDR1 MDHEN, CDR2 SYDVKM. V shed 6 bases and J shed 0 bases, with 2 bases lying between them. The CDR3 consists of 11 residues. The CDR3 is CASRANYGYTF. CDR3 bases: TGTGCCAGCAGGGCTAACTATGGCTACACCTTC.

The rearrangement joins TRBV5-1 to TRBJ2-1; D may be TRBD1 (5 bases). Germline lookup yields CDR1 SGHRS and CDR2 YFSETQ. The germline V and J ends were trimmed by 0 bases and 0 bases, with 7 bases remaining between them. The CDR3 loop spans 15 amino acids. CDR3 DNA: TGCGCCAGCAGCTTGGGACAGACCTCCTACAATGAGCAGTTCTTC. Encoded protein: CASSLGQTSYNEQFF. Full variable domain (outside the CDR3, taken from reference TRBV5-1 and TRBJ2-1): KAGVTQTPRYLIKTRGQQVTLSCSPISGHRSVSWYQQTPGQGLQFLFEYFSETQRNKGNFPGRFSGRQFSNSRSEMNVSTLELGDSALYLCASSLGQTSYNEQFFGPGTRLTVL.

CDR3 coding DNA: TGTGCCAGCAGTTTACCCACAACCGGGGAGCTGTTTTTT. Protein: CASSLPTTGELFF. J is TRBJ2-2 and V is TRBV27; D uncertain. Germline V gene lookup returns CDR1 MNHEY and CDR2 SMNVEV (reference sequence). This CDR3 is 13 amino acids long. V lost 2 bases to trimming and J lost 5 bases, with 6 bases between them.

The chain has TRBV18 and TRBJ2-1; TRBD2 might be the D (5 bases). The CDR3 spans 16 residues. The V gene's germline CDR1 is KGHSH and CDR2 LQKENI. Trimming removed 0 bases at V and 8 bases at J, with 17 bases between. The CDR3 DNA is TGTGCCAGCTCACCACCGTCTCTGGCAGGAGGCGATGAGCAGTTCTTC. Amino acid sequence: CASSPPSLAGGDEQFF.

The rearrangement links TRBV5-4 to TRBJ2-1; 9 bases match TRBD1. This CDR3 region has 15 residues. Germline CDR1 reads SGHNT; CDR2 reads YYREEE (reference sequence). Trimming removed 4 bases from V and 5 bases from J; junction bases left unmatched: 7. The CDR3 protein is CASSRSGQGNNEQFF. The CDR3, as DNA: TGTGCCAGCAGCCGTTCGGGACAGGGTAACAATGAGCAGTTCTTC.

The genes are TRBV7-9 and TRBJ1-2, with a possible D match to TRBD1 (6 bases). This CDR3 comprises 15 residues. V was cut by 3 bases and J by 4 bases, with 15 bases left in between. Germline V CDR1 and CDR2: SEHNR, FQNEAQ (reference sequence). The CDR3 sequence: CASSFSLDSRYGYTF. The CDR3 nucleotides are TGTGCCAGCAGCTTTTCTCTGGACAGCCGCTATGGCTACACCTTC.

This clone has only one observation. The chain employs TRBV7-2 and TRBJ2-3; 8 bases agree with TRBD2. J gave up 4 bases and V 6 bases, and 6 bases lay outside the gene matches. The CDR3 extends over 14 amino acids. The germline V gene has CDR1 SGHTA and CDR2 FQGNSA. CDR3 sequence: CASRKGLVADTQYF. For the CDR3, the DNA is TGTGCCAGCAGGAAGGGACTAGTGGCAGATACGCAGTATTTT.

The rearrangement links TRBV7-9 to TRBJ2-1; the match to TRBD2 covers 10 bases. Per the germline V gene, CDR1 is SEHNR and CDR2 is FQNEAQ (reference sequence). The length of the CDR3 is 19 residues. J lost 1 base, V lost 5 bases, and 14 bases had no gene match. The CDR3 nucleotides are TGTGCCAGCAGCCCCCGACCCTTACTAGCGGGGATTTCCTACAATGAGCAGTTCTTC. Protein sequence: CASSPRPLLAGISYNEQFF.

CDR3 loop: CASSPGQGVMYNSPLHF. As DNA, the CDR3 is TGTGCCAGCAGCCCGGGGCAGGGGGTAATGTATAATTCACCCCTCCACTTT. The genes are TRBV7-2 and TRBJ1-6; TRBD1 aligns across 7 bases. V gave up 5 bases and J gave up 4 bases; unmatched junction bases: 11. CDR3 length: 17 amino acids. CDR1 is SGHTA and CDR2 is FQGNSA in the germline V gene.

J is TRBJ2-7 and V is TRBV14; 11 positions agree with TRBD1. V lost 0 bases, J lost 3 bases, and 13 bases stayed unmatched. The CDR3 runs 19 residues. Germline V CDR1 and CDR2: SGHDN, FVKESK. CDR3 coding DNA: TGTGCCAGCAGCCAAGATAGAGGACAGGGGGCAGTCCCCAACTACGAGCAGTACTTC. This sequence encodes CASSQDRGQGAVPNYEQYF.

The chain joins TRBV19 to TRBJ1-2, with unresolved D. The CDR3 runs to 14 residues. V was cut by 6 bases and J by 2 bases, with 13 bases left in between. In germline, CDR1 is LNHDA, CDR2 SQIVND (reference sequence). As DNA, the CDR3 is TGTGCCAGTAGACCGGACGAAAGAAACTATGGCTACACCTTC. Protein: CASRPDERNYGYTF.

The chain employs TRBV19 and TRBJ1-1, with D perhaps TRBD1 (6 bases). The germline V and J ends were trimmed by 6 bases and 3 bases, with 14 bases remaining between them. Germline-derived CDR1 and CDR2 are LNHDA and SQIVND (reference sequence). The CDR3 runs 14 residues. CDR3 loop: CASSLPGTYTEAFF. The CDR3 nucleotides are TGTGCCAGTAGCCTACCTGGGACATACACTGAAGCTTTCTTT.

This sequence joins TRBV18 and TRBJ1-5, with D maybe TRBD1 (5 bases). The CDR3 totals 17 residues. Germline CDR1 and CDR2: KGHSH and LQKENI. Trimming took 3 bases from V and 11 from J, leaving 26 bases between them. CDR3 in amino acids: CASSPRQSPRVLSAQHF. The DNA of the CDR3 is TGTGCCAGCTCACCTCGACAGAGCCCCAGAGTTTTATCAGCCCAGCATTTT.

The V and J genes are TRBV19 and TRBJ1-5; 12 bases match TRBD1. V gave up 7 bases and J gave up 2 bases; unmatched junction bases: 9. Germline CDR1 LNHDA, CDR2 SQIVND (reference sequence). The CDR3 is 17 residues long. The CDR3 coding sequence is TGTGCCAGTATTGCCCCCGGGACAGGGGGCGGCAATCAGCCCCAGCATTTT. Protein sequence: CASIAPGTGGGNQPQHF.

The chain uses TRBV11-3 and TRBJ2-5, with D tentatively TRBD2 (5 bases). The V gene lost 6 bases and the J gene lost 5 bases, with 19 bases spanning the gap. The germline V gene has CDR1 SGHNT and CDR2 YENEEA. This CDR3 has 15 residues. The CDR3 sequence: CASSPGLADVETQYF. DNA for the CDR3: TGTGCCAGCAGTCCAGGACTGGCGGATGTGGAGACCCAGTACTTC.

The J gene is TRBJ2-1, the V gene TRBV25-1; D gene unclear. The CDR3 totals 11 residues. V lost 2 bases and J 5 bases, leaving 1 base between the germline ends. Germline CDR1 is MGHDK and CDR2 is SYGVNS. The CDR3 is CASSENNEQFF. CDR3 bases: TGTGCCAGCAGTGAAAACAATGAGCAGTTCTTC.

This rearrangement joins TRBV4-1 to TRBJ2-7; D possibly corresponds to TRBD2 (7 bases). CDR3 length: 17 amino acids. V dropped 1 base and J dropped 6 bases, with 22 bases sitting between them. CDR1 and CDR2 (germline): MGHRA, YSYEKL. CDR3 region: CASSQGVVGGQSVEQYF. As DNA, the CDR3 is TGCGCCAGCAGCCAAGGTGTGGTCGGGGGGCAATCGGTCGAGCAGTACTTC.

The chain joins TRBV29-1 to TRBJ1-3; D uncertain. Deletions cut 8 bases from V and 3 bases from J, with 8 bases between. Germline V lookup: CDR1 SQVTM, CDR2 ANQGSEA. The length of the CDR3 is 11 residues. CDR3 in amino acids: CSLSYGNTIYF. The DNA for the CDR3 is TGCAGCCTCTCATATGGAAACACCATATATTTT.

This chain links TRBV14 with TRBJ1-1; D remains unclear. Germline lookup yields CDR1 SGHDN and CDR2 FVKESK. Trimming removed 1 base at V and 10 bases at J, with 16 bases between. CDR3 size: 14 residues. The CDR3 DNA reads TGTGCCAGCAGCCAAGTTTATGGGGAGGTAGGAGCTTTCTTT. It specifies CASSQVYGEVGAFF.

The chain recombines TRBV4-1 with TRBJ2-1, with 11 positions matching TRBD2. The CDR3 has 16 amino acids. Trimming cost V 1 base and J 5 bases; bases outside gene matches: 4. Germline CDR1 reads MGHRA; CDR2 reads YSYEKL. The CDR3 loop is CASSQALAGGHNEQFF. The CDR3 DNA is TGCGCCAGCAGCCAAGCTCTAGCGGGAGGCCACAATGAGCAGTTCTTC.

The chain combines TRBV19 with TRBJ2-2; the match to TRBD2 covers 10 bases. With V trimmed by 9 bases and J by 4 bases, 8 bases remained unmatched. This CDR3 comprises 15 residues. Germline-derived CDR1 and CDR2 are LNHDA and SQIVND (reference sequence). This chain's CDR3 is CASQLAGWGTGELFF. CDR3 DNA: TGTGCCAGCCAACTAGCGGGATGGGGCACCGGGGAGCTGTTTTTT.

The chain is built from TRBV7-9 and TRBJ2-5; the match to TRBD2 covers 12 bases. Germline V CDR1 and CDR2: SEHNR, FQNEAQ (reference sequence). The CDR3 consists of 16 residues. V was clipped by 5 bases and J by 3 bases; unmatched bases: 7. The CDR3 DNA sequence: TGTGCCAGCAGCAAGCCGACTAGCGGGGGTAAAGAGACCCAGTACTTC. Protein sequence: CASSKPTSGGKETQYF.

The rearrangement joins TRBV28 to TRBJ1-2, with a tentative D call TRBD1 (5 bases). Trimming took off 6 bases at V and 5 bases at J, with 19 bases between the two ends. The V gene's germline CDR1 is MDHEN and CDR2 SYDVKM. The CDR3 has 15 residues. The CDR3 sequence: CASRSLPRRGYGYTF. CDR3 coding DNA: TGTGCCAGCAGATCCTTGCCAAGAAGGGGATATGGCTACACCTTC.

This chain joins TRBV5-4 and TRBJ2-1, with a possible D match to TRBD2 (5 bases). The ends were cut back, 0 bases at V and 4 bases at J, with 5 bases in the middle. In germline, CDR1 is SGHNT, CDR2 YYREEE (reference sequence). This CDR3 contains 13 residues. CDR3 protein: CASSLGTYNEQFF. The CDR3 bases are TGTGCCAGCAGCTTGGGGACTTACAATGAGCAGTTCTTC.

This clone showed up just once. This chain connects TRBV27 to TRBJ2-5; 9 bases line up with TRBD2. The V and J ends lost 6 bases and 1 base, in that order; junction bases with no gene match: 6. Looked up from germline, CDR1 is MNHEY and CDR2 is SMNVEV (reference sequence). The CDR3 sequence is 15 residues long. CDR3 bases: TGTGCCAGCAGCTCCCCGACTAGCGGCCAAGAGACCCAGTACTTC. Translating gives CASSSPTSGQETQYF.

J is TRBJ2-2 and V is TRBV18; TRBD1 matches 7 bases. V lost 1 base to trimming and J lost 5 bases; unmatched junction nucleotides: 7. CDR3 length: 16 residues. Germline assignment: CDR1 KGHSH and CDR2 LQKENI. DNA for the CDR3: TGTGCCAGCTCACCACGGGCACAGGGGCCGACCGGGGAGCTGTTTTTT. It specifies CASSPRAQGPTGELFF.

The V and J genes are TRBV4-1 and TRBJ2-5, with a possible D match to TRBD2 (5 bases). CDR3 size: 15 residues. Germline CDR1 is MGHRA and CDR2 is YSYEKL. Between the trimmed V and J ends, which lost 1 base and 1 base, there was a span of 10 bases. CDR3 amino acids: CASSQVGSAQETQYF. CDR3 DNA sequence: TGCGCCAGCAGCCAAGTCGGTAGCGCCCAAGAGACCCAGTACTTC.

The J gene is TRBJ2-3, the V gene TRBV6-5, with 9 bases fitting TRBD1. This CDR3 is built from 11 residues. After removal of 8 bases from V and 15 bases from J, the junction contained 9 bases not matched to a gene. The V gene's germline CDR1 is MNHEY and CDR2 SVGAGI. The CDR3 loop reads CASEGQGRQYF. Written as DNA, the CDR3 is TGTGCCAGCGAGGGACAGGGCCGCCAATATTTT.